This entry features one T cell receptor (beta chain) sequence. There is no known antigen for this receptor. No qualities accompany the bases; no much larger clone lies one base away. The High Capacity cDNA Reverse Transcription Kit was used to reverse transcribe all of the isolated RNA, meaning that expressed TCRB transcripts were what got sequenced. Naive, central memory and regulatory T cell samples underwent deep immunoSEQ sequencing, averaging about 3.57 million total reads per sample. Sorted cells were lysed in RLT buffer and RNA was extracted with DNase-treated RNeasy Micro or Mini kits, depending on cell number. Each cell subset was processed on its own to prevent cross-contamination, while patient and healthy donor samples were processed together. The immunoSEQ multiplex PCR was used to amplify TCRB sequences from cDNA, generating 87-bp fragments that spanned the CDR3 region. Amplicons were sequenced on the Illumina HiSeq platform. For the original study's pipeline: PCR bias was corrected computationally using synthetic template baselines, and reads within Hamming distance 2 were collapsed, with unmergeable singletons discarded. By aligning reads against IMGT, V, D and J genes, CDR3 length, and insertions or deletions at six rearrangement sites were assigned. Within each subset, clonotype counts were normalized to sorted cell number, and only after that were true diversity and Gini coefficients computed with the tcR R package. The overlap coefficient, calculated on TCRB nucleotide sequences, was used to quantify repertoire sharing. What TCRdb holds here is the immuneACCESS table cut down to in-frame rearrangements. Part of the clones is not present; checked against another copy, under half of the missing clones reflect an unresolved V gene, and the others are unexplained. V and J calls and clone size follow that table, whereas D and trimming were derived from the DNA. The sample yields 130,000 to 150,000 clones; under 60% were counted once. Clones ranked in the top ten supply around 0.39% of the sample.

The CDR3 covers 11 residues, taking in both the cysteine and the phenylalanine. The sequence is cut down to CDR3 DNA, 33 bases in frame from base 1. The V and J ends are trimmed by 6 bases and 4 bases, leaving 6 bases between them. The germline V gene sets CDR1 to MDHEN and CDR2 to SYDVKM. The data were taken from a study of beta chain features in type 1 diabetes (dated by TCRdb to between 2018 and 2020). Regarding the study in general: No differences in mean age, gender distribution, total cell number or subset yield were found between patients and healthy donors. Across all samples, some 110,000,000 sorted cells were examined, and cell number per subset correlated strongly with RNA yield. In the study, TCRB repertoires of sorted circulating CD4+ T cell subsets from recently diagnosed type 1 diabetes patients were compared with those of matched healthy donors. Whereas all 28 donors provided naive and central memory subsets, regulatory and stem cell-like memory subsets were isolated from just 8 patients and roughly 8 healthy donors. General findings and caveats noted by the study authors: Sequencing cDNA rather than genomic DNA could over-represent highly expressing activated cells, although activation and CD3 levels did not differ between groups. Shorter templates might be favored by PCR, yet because patient and control samples were amplified and corrected together, any such skew would affect both groups equally. Type 1 diabetes patients showed a moderate but significant shortening of TCRB CDR3 length in all four CD4+ subsets. Naive, central memory and regulatory TCRB repertoires appeared to be more alike among patients than among healthy donors. Because small numbers of individuals were included in the HLA sub-analyses, any influence of HLA type on TCRB rearrangement was left unresolved. At VDJ recombination sites, patients with type 1 diabetes made fewer insertions and deleted more nucleotides, a pattern implying thymic rearrangement abnormalities.

Each donor gave one peripheral blood draw, averaging around 120 mL, which was collected into heparinised tubes. Naive, central memory, regulatory and stem cell-like memory CD4+ T cells were sorted on a BD FACSAria II using a panel including CD45RO, CCR7, CD25, CD127, CD95 and CD27. Purity was above 98% for every sorted population. PBMCs were isolated immediately by Lymphoprep density gradient centrifugation and stained directly without culture. To minimize batch effects, samples were stained and sorted in pairs, one healthy donor with one patient per experiment. This clonotype originated in a man in his late teens or twenties in good health. Sequencing was performed on Tregs from blood. What the cell subset or site label conveys for this sample: regulatory CD4+ T cells. Recombination joined TRBV28 with TRBJ1-1, with a tentative D gene TRBD1 over 5 matching bases. The DNA is TGTGCCAGCAGGGGGGGCACTGAAGCTTTCTTT. It translates as CASRGGTEAFF.